The source of this T cell receptor (beta chain) is a study of T cells after yellow fever vaccination (dated by TCRdb to the late 2010s). A note on the overall study: Staining for CD3, CD45RA, CCR7 and CD95 was used to sort memory subsets (EM, EMRA, CM and Tscm) on a BD FACS Aria III. The SMART-Seq v4 Ultra Low Input RNA kit was used to prepare libraries from fractions with low cell numbers. Bulk TCR alpha and beta repertoires were sequenced longitudinally to track T-cell clones before and after primary and booster YFV17D yellow fever vaccination. Two healthy male donors, one aged 18 to 30 and one aged 30 to 39 years, were included in the cohort. Blood was drawn at multiple timepoints before and after primary and secondary immunization, with bulk PBMC replicates and cell subsets isolated. Memory subsets were sorted on days 0, 15 and 45 and at 18 months following primary vaccination, and on days 0, 15 and 45 following the 30-year booster. Study-wide conclusions, independent of this receptor: Because abundant contaminating clonotypes from the bulk population could be contained in FACS-sorted repertoires, computational filtering was required. After the booster, most of the clones that had expanded following primary vaccination were detected again (almost 98% of CD4 and 80% to 90% of CD8), which suggests that memory was broadly maintained. Because only two donors were included in the study, the extent to which the findings can be generalized is limited. On day 0, almost all vaccine-responding clonotypes were found to be below detection in the sorted memory subsets. The secondary T-cell response was found to be weaker but faster than the primary response, with a peak reached on day 5 rather than on day 15. A small fraction of clonotypes showed up in both the CD4 and CD8 compartments, probably as a result of convergent recombination.

This clonotype was counted at least ten times. The record has no base qualities; no much larger clone is one base away. TCRdb records Illumina NovaSeq 6000 as the sequencer. TCR cDNA was synthesized by 5'RACE template switching, which introduced a universal primer site and unique molecular identifiers. Priming for cDNA synthesis came from both the TCR alpha and TCR beta constant segments. Libraries were amplified in two PCR steps, with sample barcodes and sequencing adapters added in the second step. Sequencing of the libraries was done on either Illumina HiSeq 2500 (2x100 bp) or NovaSeq (2x150 bp). The study's own analysis went as follows. Demultiplexing of reads and collapsing into UMI consensus sequences were performed with MIGEC, and V(D)J alignment was carried out with MiXCR. Using edgeR on replicate PBMC samples, clonotypes were called vaccine-responding if FDR was below 0.01 and the log2 fold change was above 5 up to day 15. CD4 or CD8 identity was assigned to each bulk clonotype according to whether the clonotype was present at higher abundance in the sequenced CD4 repertoire or the sequenced CD8 repertoire. To estimate how each clone was distributed across memory phenotypes, clonotype frequencies in memory subsets were weighted by FACS-sorted cell numbers. The public reads were reanalyzed by TCRdb: fastp trimming at Q25, MiXCR alignment, in-frame beta chains only. Rows with a matching CDR3 protein are joined into one entry that keeps the most common DNA and genes. The V and J calls and clone size are TCRdb's, not the authors'. This sample has about 14,000 distinct CDR3 sequences in its table, and 7.3% of those were observed once. In total, the top ten clones hold 1.5% to 2% of the sample.

The treatment or condition label corresponds to: live attenuated yellow fever vaccine strain. PBMCs were isolated from peripheral blood using a standard Ficoll-Paque protocol. RNA from sorted memory subsets was extracted with the RNeasy Micro Kit. The CDR3 has 18 amino acids, counting the end cysteine and phenylalanine. Only the CDR3 region is kept as DNA, spanning 54 bases read in frame from base 1. Per the germline V gene, SQVTM is the CDR1 and ANQGSEA is the CDR2. The germline V end is reduced by 6 bases and the J end by 1 base; junction bases left unmatched: 16. The source was PBMCs, either bulk or a sorted T-cell subset (CD4+, CD8+, memory, or dextramer-sorted; not recorded which), collected on the day of the yellow fever booster vaccination. The receptor's source is a man between 18 and 29 years old who received the YFV17D yellow fever vaccine. The chain uses TRBV29-1 and TRBJ2-1, with 9 bases aligning to TRBD1. The sequenced DNA is TGCAGCGTCCAAACCGGGACAGGGTTACGTGGGTCCTACAATGAGCAGTTCTTC. Translated, it reads CSVQTGTGLRGSYNEQFF.